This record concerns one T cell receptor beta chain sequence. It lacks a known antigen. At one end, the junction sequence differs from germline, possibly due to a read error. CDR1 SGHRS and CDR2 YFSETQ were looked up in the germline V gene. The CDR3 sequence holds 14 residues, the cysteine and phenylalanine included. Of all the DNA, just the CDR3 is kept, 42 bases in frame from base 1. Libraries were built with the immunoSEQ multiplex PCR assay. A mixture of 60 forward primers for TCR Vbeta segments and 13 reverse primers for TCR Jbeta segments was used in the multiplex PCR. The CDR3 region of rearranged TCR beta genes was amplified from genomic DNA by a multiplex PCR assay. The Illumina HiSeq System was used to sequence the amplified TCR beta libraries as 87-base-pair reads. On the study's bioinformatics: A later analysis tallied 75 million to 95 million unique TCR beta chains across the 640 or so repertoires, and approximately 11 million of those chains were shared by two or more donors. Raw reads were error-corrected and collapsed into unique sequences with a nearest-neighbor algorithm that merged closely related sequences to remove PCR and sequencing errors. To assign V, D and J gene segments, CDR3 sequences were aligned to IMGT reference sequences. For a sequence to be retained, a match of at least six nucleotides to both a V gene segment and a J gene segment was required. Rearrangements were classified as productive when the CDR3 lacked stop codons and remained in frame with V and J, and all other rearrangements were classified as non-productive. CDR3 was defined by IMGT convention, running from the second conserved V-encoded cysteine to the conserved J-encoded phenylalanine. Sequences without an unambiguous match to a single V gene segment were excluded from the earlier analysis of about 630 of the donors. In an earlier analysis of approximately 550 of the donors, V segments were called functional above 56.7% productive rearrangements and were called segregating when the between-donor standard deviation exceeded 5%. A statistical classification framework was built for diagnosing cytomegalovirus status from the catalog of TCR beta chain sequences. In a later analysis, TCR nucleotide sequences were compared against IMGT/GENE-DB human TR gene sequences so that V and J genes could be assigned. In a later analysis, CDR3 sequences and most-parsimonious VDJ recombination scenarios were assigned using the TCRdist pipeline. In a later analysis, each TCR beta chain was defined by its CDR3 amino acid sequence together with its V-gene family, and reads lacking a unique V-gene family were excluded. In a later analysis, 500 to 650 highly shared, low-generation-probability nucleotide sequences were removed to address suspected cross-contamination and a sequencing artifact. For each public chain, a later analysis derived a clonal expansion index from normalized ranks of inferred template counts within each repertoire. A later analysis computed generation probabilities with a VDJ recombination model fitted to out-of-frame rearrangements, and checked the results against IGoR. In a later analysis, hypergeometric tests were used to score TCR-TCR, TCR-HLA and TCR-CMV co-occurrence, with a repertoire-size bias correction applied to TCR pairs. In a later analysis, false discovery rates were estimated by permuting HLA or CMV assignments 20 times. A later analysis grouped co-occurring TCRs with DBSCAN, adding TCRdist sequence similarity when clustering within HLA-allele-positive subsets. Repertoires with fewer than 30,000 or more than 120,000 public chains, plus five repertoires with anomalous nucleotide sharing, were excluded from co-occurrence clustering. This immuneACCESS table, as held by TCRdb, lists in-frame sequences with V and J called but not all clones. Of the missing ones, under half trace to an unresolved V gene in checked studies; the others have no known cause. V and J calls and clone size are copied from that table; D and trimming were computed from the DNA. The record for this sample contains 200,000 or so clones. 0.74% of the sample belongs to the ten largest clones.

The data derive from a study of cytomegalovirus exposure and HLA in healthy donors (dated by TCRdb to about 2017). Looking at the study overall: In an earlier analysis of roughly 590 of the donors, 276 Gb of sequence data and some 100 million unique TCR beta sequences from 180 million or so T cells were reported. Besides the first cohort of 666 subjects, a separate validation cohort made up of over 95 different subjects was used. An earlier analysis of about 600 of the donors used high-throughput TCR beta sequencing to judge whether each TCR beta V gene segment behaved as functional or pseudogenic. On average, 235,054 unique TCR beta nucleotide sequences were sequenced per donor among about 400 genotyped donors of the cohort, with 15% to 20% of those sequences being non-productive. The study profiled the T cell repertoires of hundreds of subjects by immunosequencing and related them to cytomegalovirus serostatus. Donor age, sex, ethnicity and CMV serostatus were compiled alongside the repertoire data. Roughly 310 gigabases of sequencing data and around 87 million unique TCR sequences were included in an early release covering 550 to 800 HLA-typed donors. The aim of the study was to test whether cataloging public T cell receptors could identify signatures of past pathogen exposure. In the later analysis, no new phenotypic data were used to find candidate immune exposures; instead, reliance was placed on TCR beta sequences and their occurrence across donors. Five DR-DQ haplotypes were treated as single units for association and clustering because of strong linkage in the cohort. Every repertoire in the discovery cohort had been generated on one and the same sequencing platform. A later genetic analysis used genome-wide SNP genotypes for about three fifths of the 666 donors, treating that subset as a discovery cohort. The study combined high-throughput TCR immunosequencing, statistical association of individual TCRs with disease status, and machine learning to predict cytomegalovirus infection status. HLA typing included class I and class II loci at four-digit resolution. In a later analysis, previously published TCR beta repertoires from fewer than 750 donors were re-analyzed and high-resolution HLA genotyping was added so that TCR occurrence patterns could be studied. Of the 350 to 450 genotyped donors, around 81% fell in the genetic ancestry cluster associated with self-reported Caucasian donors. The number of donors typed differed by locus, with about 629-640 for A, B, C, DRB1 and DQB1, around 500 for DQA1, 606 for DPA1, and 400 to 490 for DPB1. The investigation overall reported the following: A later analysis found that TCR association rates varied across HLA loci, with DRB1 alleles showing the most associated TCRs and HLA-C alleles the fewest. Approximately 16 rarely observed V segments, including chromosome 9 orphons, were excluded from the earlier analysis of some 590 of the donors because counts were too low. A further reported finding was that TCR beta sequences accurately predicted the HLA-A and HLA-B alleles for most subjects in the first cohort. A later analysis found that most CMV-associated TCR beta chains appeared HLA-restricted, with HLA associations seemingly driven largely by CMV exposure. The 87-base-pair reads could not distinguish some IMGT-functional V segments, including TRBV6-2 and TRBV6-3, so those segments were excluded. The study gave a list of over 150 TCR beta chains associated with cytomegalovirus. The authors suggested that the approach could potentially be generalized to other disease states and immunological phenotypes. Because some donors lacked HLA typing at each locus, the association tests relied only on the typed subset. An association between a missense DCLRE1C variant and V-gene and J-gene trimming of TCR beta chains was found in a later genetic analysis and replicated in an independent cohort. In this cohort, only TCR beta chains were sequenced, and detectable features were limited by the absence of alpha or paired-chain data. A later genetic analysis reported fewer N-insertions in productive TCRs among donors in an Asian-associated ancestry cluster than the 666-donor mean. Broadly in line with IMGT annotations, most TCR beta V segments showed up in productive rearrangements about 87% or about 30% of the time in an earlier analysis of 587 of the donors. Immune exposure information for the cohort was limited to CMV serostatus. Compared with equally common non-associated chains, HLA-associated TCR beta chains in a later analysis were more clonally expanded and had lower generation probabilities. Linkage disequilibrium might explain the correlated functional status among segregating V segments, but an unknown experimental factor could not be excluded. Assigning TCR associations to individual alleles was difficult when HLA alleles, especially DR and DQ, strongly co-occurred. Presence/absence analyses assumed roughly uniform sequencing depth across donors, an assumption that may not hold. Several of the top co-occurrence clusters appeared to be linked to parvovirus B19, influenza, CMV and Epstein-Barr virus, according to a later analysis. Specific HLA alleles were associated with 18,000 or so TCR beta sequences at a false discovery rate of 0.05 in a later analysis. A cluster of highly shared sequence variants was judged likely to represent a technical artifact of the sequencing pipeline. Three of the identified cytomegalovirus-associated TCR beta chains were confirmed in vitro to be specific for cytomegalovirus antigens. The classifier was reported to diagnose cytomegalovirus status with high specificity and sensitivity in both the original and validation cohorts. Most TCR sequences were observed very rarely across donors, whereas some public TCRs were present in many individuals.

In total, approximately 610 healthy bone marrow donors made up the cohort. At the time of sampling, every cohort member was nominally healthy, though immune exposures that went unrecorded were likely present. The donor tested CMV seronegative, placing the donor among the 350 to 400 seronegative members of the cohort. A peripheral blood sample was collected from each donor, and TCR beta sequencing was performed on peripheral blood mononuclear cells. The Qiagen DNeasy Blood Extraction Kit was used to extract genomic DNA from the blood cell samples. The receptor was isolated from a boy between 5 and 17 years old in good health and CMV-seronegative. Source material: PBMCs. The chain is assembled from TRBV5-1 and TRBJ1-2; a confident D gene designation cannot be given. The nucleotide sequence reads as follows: TGCGCCAGCAGCTCTTACACAGCTAATTATGGCTACACCTTC. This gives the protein CASSSYTANYGYTF.